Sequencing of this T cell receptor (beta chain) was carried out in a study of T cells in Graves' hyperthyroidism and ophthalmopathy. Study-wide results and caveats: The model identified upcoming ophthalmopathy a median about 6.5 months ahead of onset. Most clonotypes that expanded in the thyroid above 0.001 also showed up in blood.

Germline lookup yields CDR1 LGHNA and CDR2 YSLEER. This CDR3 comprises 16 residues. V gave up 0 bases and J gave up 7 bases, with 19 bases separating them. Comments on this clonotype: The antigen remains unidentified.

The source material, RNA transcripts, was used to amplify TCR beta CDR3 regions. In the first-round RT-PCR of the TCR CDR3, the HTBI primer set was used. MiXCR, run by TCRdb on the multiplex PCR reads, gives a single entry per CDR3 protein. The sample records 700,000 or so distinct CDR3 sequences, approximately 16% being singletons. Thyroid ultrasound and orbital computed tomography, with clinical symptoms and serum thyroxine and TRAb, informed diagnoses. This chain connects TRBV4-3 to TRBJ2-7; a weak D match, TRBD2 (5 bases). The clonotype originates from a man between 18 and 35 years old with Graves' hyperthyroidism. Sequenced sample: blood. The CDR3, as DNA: TGCGCCAGCAGCCAAGAGAGAACGGAATCCCGGGGAGAGCAGTACTTC. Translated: CASSQERTESRGEQYF.